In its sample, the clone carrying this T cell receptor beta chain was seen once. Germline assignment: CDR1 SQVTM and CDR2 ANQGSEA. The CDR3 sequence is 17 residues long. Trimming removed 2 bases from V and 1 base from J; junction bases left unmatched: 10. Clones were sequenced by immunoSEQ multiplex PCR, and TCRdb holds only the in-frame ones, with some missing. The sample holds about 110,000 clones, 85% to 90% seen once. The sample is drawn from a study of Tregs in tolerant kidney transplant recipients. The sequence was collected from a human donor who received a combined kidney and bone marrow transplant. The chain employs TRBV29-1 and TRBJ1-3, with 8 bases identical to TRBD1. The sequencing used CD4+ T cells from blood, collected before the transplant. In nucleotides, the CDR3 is TGCAGCGTTGAAACCCAGGGACAGGCGGAATCTGGAAACACCATATATTTT. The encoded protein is CSVETQGQAESGNTIYF.